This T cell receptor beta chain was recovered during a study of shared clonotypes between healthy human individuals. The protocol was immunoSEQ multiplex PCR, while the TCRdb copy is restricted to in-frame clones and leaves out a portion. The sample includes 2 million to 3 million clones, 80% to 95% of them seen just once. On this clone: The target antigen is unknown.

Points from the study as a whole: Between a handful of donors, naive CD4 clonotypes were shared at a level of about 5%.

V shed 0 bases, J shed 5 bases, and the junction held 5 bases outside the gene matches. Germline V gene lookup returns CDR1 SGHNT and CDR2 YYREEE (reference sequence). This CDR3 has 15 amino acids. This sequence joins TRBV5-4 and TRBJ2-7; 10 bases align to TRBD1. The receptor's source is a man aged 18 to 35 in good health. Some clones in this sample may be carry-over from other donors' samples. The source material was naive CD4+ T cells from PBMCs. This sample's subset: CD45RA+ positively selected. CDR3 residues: CASSLAGTGVNEQYF. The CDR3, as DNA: TGTGCCAGCAGCTTGGCCGGGACAGGGGTCAACGAGCAGTACTTC.